A selection of T cell receptor beta chains follows, all from one sample in a study of quantifying T cell responses using KT2 cells. TCRdb called the UMI-ligation and nested PCR reads again in MiXCR, with one record for every CDR3 protein. The data show about 32,000 distinct CDR3 sequences, 7.3% seen once. The sequencing input was PBMCs spiked with cells of the T cell clone KT2. The origin of the receptors is a human donor. CDR3s include the opening cysteine and the closing phenylalanine or tryptophan. D genes are given only for firm matches. Rows may omit the clone size; those that give it use once, few, many or a size class.

V gene	J gene	D gene	clone size	CDR3 DNA	CDR3 protein
TRBV6-2/TRBV6-3	TRBJ2-7	.	.	TGTGCCAGCAGCTACCTAGAAGAGCAGTACTTC	CASSYLEEQYF
TRBV19	TRBJ2-1	TRBD2	.	TGTGCCAGTAGTGTGGGACTAGCGGGGAGAGCCTACAATGAGCAGTTCTTC	CASSVGLAGRAYNEQFF
TRBV20-1	TRBJ2-7	.	few	TGCAGTGCGCGGCTCCCCTCCTACGAGCAGTACTTC	CSARLPSYEQYF
TRBV5-1	TRBJ1-1	TRBD1	few	TGCGCCAGCAGCTTGGTGAACAGGGGGCTAACTAACACTGAAGCTTTCTTT	CASSLVNRGLTNTEAFF
TRBV27	TRBJ2-7	.	.	TGTGCCAGCAGTTACAGTGGGGCCTACGAGCAGTACTTC	CASSYSGAYEQYF
TRBV12-3/TRBV12-4	TRBJ2-7	.	many	TGTGCCAGCAGTTTAGTGCGGGCCTCCTACGAGCAGTACTTC	CASSLVRASYEQYF
TRBV7-2	TRBJ2-1	.	few	TGTGCCAGCAGCTTAGCGGCGACCCCGTACAATGAGCAGTTCTTC	CASSLAATPYNEQFF
TRBV7-2	TRBJ1-6	.	many	TGTGCCAGCCAGGTCCATCAGACCTATAATTCACCCCTCCACTTT	CASQVHQTYNSPLHF
TRBV2	TRBJ2-3	TRBD1	many	TGTGCCGGTTGGGGGGGACAGGGAACGGGATCTACGCAGTATTTT	CAGWGGQGTGSTQYF
TRBV15	TRBJ2-7	TRBD2	many	TGTGCCACCAGCAGAGATACCGCAGGCGGGGGGGAGCAGTACTTC	CATSRDTAGGGEQYF
TRBV12-3/TRBV12-4	TRBJ2-1	.	.	TGTGCCAGCAGTTTAGTGTTCCTAGCGAGGTGGAATGAGCAGTTCTTC	CASSLVFLARWNEQFF
TRBV6-5	TRBJ1-1	.	many	TGTGCCAGCAGTTTTCTGGGGACAACGAATAAAGCTTTCTTT	CASSFLGTTNKAFF
TRBV29-1	TRBJ2-3	TRBD2	.	TGCAGCGTTGCACGGGGGGGGGTTACAGATACGCAGTATTTT	CSVARGGVTDTQYF
TRBV18	TRBJ2-3	TRBD2	many	TGTGCCAGCTCACCTCGACTAGCGGGAATCACCCTAACCCGCACAGATACGCAGTATTTT	CASSPRLAGITLTRTDTQYF
TRBV29-1	TRBJ2-3	.	few	TGCAGCGTTGAAGATCCGCGGGGCCCGGGGCCAGATACGCAGTATTTT	CSVEDPRGPGPDTQYF
TRBV6-2/TRBV6-3	TRBJ1-1	.	.	TGTGCCAGCAGTGACGTCAGGGGTACTGAAGCTTTCTTT	CASSDVRGTEAFF
TRBV6-5	TRBJ1-3	.	many	TGTGCCAGCAGTTCGTATAGCCCCCGCGGCGTATATTTT	CASSSYSPRGVYF